One sample yielded the 12 T cell receptor beta chains listed below, sequenced in a study of PD-L1 blockade in urothelial cancer. Sequencing was performed with immunoSEQ multiplex PCR; in TCRdb, only in-frame clones are kept and a portion is missing. The repertoire holds approximately 15,000 clones, with roughly 87% as singletons. The material was PBMCs, obtained around atezolizumab (anti-PD-L1) treatment. These receptors were obtained from a man between 50 and 59 years old with urothelial cancer.

The chain is built from TRBV30 and TRBJ1-1; 9 nucleotides line up with TRBD1. The germline CDR1 and CDR2 sequences are GTSNPN and SVGIG (reference sequence). This CDR3 is built from 16 residues. V trimming: 2 bases; J trimming: 2 bases; junction bases outside the gene matches: 9. DNA of the CDR3: TGTGCCTGGAGTCCATGGACAGGGGTAACTAACACTGAAGCTTTCTTT. It codes for CAWSPWTGVTNTEAFF.

This chain connects TRBV29-1 to TRBJ2-7, with 13 bases matching TRBD2. The CDR3 runs to 17 residues. Losses at the gene ends were 6 bases for V and 2 bases for J; bases not matched to a gene: 13. Per the germline V gene, CDR1 is SQVTM and CDR2 is ANQGSEA. The CDR3 here is CSVKLAGGTTLAYEQYF. The CDR3 region has the DNA TGCAGCGTCAAACTAGCGGGGGGGACTACGTTAGCCTACGAGCAGTACTTC.

The chain links TRBV6-1 to TRBJ1-1; D ambiguous. This CDR3 region has 14 residues. Trimming left V 2 bases short and J 6 bases short, with 13 bases between. Germline V gene lookup returns CDR1 MNHNS and CDR2 SASEGT. The chain's CDR3 is CASSEKGSQAEAFF. CDR3 nucleotides: TGTGCCAGCAGTGAAAAAGGGAGTCAGGCTGAAGCTTTCTTT.

This clone was found once. This chain joins TRBV6-1 and TRBJ1-2, with 10 bases lining up with TRBD1. CDR1 is MNHNS and CDR2 is SASEGT in the germline V gene. The V gene end was trimmed by 6 bases and the J gene end by 8 bases; junction bases not matched to a gene: 12. CDR3 size: 15 residues. The CDR3 region has the DNA TGTGCCAGCAGGGAGAAAGTGACAGGGGGCATAGGCTACACCTTC. Translation gives CASREKVTGGIGYTF.

This sequence joins TRBV30 and TRBJ2-5, with D possibly matching TRBD2 (7 bases). CDR3 length: 14 residues. Trimming pared 0 bases from V and 5 bases from J, leaving 13 bases between. CDR1 and CDR2 (germline): GTSNPN, SVGIG (reference sequence). CDR3 loop: CAWSVRGAWETQYF. In DNA form, the CDR3 reads TGTGCCTGGAGTGTACGGGGGGCGTGGGAGACCCAGTACTTC.

This sequence joins TRBV19 and TRBJ1-1; 7 bases agree with TRBD1. Germline CDR1 reads LNHDA; CDR2 reads SQIVND (reference sequence). J lost 6 bases, V lost 5 bases, and 15 bases had no gene match. This CDR3 has 16 residues. CDR3 protein: CASSWGGVGGQSEAFF. DNA of the CDR3: TGTGCCAGTAGTTGGGGCGGGGTAGGGGGACAGTCTGAAGCTTTCTTT.

The chain has TRBV7-8 and TRBJ1-2, with D possibly matching TRBD1 (6 bases). The CDR3 sequence is 15 residues long. CDR1 is SGHVS and CDR2 is FQNEAQ in the germline V gene. Trimming removed 2 bases from V and 4 bases from J, with 14 bases in between. CDR3 sequence reads: CASSLNPGGAYGYTF. Here the CDR3 DNA reads TGTGCCAGCAGCTTAAACCCCGGGGGGGCCTATGGCTACACCTTC.

The chain has TRBV5-1 and TRBJ2-7; D possibly corresponds to TRBD2 (5 bases). V was shortened by 7 bases and J by 0 bases, with 11 bases between the two germline ends. Germline CDR1 and CDR2: SGHRS and YFSETQ. This CDR3 comprises 13 residues. CDR3 region: CASGIAYSYEQYF. Here the CDR3 DNA reads TGCGCCAGCGGAATAGCGTACTCCTACGAGCAGTACTTC.

This rearrangement joins TRBV5-1 to TRBJ1-1; D may be TRBD1 (6 bases). Deletions cut 4 bases from V and 1 base from J, with 23 bases between. The CDR3 extends over 18 amino acids. Germline V CDR1 and CDR2: SGHRS, YFSETQ. This CDR3 reads CASSQNLGTFNGNTEAFF. CDR3 nucleotide sequence: TGCGCCAGCAGCCAAAACCTCGGGACATTTAACGGGAACACTGAAGCTTTCTTT.

The chain uses TRBV5-6 and TRBJ2-7; 7 bases line up with TRBD1. The V gene's germline CDR1 is SGHDT and CDR2 YYEEEE. Trimming took 5 bases from V and 6 from J; bases not matched to a gene: 14. The CDR3 contains 15 residues. In DNA, the CDR3 is TGTGCCAGCAGTCGACAGGGAGAGTTACCAGCCGAGCAGTACTTC. This sequence encodes CASSRQGELPAEQYF.

This chain connects TRBV6-4 to TRBJ1-5; D gene uncertain. V shed 5 bases and J shed 4 bases, with 9 bases lying between them. Germline V gives CDR1 MRHNA, CDR2 SNTAGT. The CDR3 is 13 amino acids. Written as DNA, the CDR3 is TGTGCCAGCAGTCATTCGAGTAATCAGCCCCAGCATTTT. Its protein product is CASSHSSNQPQHF.

This clone was observed a single time. The chain employs TRBV10-3 and TRBJ2-1, with D possibly being TRBD2 (6 bases). The CDR3 extends over 15 amino acids. Trimming took off 3 bases at V and 8 bases at J, with 17 bases between the two ends. In germline, CDR1 is ENHRY, CDR2 SYGVKD. The CDR3 loop is CAISDSGGSKYEQFF. CDR3 coding DNA: TGTGCCATCAGTGATAGCGGTGGATCCAAGTATGAGCAGTTCTTC.